Listed below are T cell receptor beta chains from one sample, sequenced in a study of T cell responses to AZD1222 COVID-19 vaccine. Produced via immunoSEQ multiplex PCR; TCRdb's table is partial and in-frame only. The sample consists of about 18,000 clones, around nine tenths of them appearing once. Specimen: peripheral blood, collected 28 days after the second AZD1222 dose. All receptors derive from an adult who received the AZD1222 COVID-19 vaccine. Each CDR3 is given with its conserved first and last residue. Fields, in order: V gene, J gene, clone size, D gene, CDR3 DNA, CDR3 protein. The D gene is left open where the match is weak. Not every row has a clone size; where given, it reads once, few, many or a size class.

>TRBV19|TRBJ2-7|.|.
TGTGCCAGTAGTACCGGGACCGGGACGGTAGACTACGAGCAGTACTTC
CASSTGTGTVDYEQYF
>TRBV7-9|TRBJ2-7|.|.
TGTGCCAGCAGCTTAGGGGGCAGCCGTGGTTCCTACGAGCAGTACTTC
CASSLGGSRGSYEQYF
>TRBV5-6|TRBJ1-2|.|.
TGTGCCAGCAGCTTGGAGTGGAGGCTCAACTATGGCTACACCTTC
CASSLEWRLNYGYTF
>TRBV7-3|TRBJ2-6|.|.
TGTGCCAGCGGCGGTGGACGGACCTCTGGGGCCAACGTCCTGACTTTC
CASGGGRTSGANVLTF
>TRBV28|TRBJ1-5|.|.
TGTGCCAGCAGTAGTCCCGAAGGGATTAGCAATCAGCCCCAGCATTTT
CASSSPEGISNQPQHF
>TRBV5-4|TRBJ2-5|.|TRBD2
TGTGCCAGCAGCTTGGTTGGTAGCGGGACCCAAGAGACCCAGTACTTC
CASSLVGSGTQETQYF
>TRBV5-4|TRBJ2-3|.|.
TGTGCCAGCAGCGACTACAGGCGGACTAGCACAGATACGCAGTATTTT
CASSDYRRTSTDTQYF
>TRBV5-5|TRBJ2-1|.|TRBD2
TGTGCCAGCAGCCCATTAGCGGGAGGAATAGGGTTCTTC
CASSPLAGGIGFF
>TRBV9|TRBJ1-2|few|.
TGTGCCAGCAGCGTGGCCGCTAACTATGGCTACACCTTC
CASSVAANYGYTF
>TRBV21-1|TRBJ2-7|.|.
TGTGCCAGCAGCATCCGACCCGGGATGACTGGGGGAAGACTTTACGAGCAGTACTTC
CASSIRPGMTGGRLYEQYF
>TRBV6-1|TRBJ2-3|.|TRBD2
TGTGCCAGCAGTGAAACCGGGAGGGCAGATACGCAGTATTTT
CASSETGRADTQYF
>TRBV11-2|TRBJ2-1|.|TRBD2
TGTGCCAGCAGCCCCGGGCGGGGCGGGGGGTCCTACAATGAGCAGTTCTTC
CASSPGRGGGSYNEQFF
>TRBV7-9|TRBJ2-7|.|TRBD1
TGTGCCAGCAGCGTAAATCCGGGACAGGGGGCGGGCGAGCAGTACTTC
CASSVNPGQGAGEQYF
>TRBV2|TRBJ2-3|.|.
TGTGCCAGCAGCCTAGCAACCCAGTATTTT
CASSLATQYF
>TRBV3-1/TRBV3-2|TRBJ1-4|.|.
TGTGCCAGCAGCCAAGAATGGCGGTCGGAACTGTTTTTT
CASSQEWRSELFF
>TRBV19|TRBJ1-1|.|.
TGTGCCAGTAGTATAGGTGACAGCCGGTTGGAAGCTTTCTTT
CASSIGDSRLEAFF
>TRBV5-1|TRBJ2-3|.|.
TGCGCCAGCAGCTTGGAGGGGAGGTCAGTAGATACGCAGTATTTT
CASSLEGRSVDTQYF
>TRBV24-1|TRBJ1-2|.|.
TGTGCCACCAGTGATCCCACCGGGACCCCTTATGGCTACACCTTC
CATSDPTGTPYGYTF
>TRBV27|TRBJ2-3|.|TRBD2
TGTGCCAGCGGTCTGACTAGCGGGGACCGCACAGATACGCAGTATTTT
CASGLTSGDRTDTQYF
>TRBV6-5|TRBJ1-6|.|TRBD1
TGTGCCAGCAAGACACAGGGGAACGATTCACCCCTCCACTTT
CASKTQGNDSPLHF
>TRBV28|TRBJ1-1|.|.
TGTGCCAGCACCCTGGACAGAAAGGGTGAAGCTTTCTTT
CASTLDRKGEAFF
>TRBV6-4|TRBJ2-1|.|TRBD1
TGTGCCAGCAGTCGGACAGGGGGCAATGAGCAGTTCTTC
CASSRTGGNEQFF
>TRBV7-6|TRBJ1-3|few|.
TGTGCCAGCAGCTTAGCGCTGGACGGTGGAAACACCATATATTTT
CASSLALDGGNTIYF
>TRBV7-9|TRBJ1-6|.|.
TGTGCCAGCGGTGATCACAACTATAATTCACCCCTCCACTTT
CASGDHNYNSPLHF
>TRBV28|TRBJ1-2|few|TRBD1
TGTGCCAGCAGTTCGTTATCCGGGACAGGGGCTGGCTACACCTTC
CASSSLSGTGAGYTF
>TRBV4-2|TRBJ2-7|.|.
TGTGCCAGCAGCCAAGAGGCCGGCGGTCGGAGTGTGGGCGAGCAGTACTTC
CASSQEAGGRSVGEQYF
>TRBV6-5|TRBJ1-1|.|.
TGTGCCAGCAGTTACTCGAGTAACAGCTACACTGAAGCTTTCTTT
CASSYSSNSYTEAFF
>TRBV23-1|TRBJ1-1|.|.
TGCGCCAGCACCCCTCCGGGGATCACTGAAGCTTTCTTT
CASTPPGITEAFF
>TRBV2|TRBJ1-6|.|.
TGTGCCAGTCGTATCTCCTATAATTCACCCCTCCACTTT
CASRISYNSPLHF
>TRBV10-1|TRBJ2-3|.|.
TGCGCCAGCAGTGGGTACACAGATACGCAGTATTTT
CASSGYTDTQYF
>TRBV19|TRBJ1-1|once|.
TGTGCCAGTAGCAATACAGGGCGGCACACTGAAGCTTTCTTT
CASSNTGRHTEAFF
>TRBV5-1|TRBJ1-2|.|.
TGCGCCAGCAGCAGTAACAGGAGGAGCTATGGCTACACCTTC
CASSSNRRSYGYTF
>TRBV27|TRBJ2-7|.|.
TGTGCCAGCAGTTTAAAACTAGCAGGCTCCTACGAGCAGTACTTC
CASSLKLAGSYEQYF
>TRBV6-5|TRBJ1-1|.|.
TGTGCCAGCAGTTATAGGGAGTACACTGAAGCTTTCTTT
CASSYREYTEAFF
>TRBV28|TRBJ1-4|.|.
TGTGCCAGCAGTTCGCCCTCCGGACAGCTTAATGAAAAACTGTTTTTT
CASSSPSGQLNEKLFF
>TRBV11-3|TRBJ2-2|few|TRBD2
TGTGCCAGCAGCCCGGGGGCTAGCGGGCTCGACACCGGGGAGCTGTTTTTT
CASSPGASGLDTGELFF
>TRBV28|TRBJ2-1|.|.
TGTGCCAGCAGTTTTCTGGGGGTCACCTACAATGAGCAGTTCTTC
CASSFLGVTYNEQFF
>TRBV29-1|TRBJ2-6|.|.
TGCAGCGTTGAAGTAGGAGGAACTGGGGCCAACGTCCTGACTTTC
CSVEVGGTGANVLTF
>TRBV11-2|TRBJ2-5|.|.
TGTGCCAGCAGCCAGGATGTAGGTTCTTATACGACCCAGTACTTC
CASSQDVGSYTTQYF
>TRBV10-3|TRBJ2-1|once|.
TGTGCCGTCCGGAGAGAGGGAGAGTACAATGAGCAGTTCTTC
CAVRREGEYNEQFF
>TRBV3-1/TRBV3-2|TRBJ2-2|.|.
TGTGCCAGCAGGCCCGGGTCTTCGAACACCGGGGAGCTGTTTTTT
CASRPGSSNTGELFF
>TRBV19|TRBJ2-5|.|TRBD1
TGTGCCAGTAGTATGAACAGGGGGCTGGAGACCCAGTACTTC
CASSMNRGLETQYF
>TRBV5-1|TRBJ2-5|.|.
TGCGCCAGCAGCCCTCAGGGCCAGGAGACCCAGTACTTC
CASSPQGQETQYF
>TRBV14|TRBJ2-2|once|TRBD2
TGTGCCAGCAGCTACTTAGCGGGAGGTCTCTCGAACACCGGGGAGCTGTTTTTT
CASSYLAGGLSNTGELFF
>TRBV14|TRBJ1-6|.|TRBD1
TGTGCCAGCAGCCAAGGAGGGACAGGGGTAGGTTCACCCCTCCACTTT
CASSQGGTGVGSPLHF
>TRBV4-1|TRBJ2-7|.|.
TGCGCCAGCAGCCAAGTTGGGTCGCTCTACGAGCAGTACTTC
CASSQVGSLYEQYF
>TRBV7-9|TRBJ2-1|.|TRBD2
TGTGCCAGCAGCACAGCGGGAGATAATAGTGAGCAGTTCTTC
CASSTAGDNSEQFF
>TRBV6-5|TRBJ2-4|.|.
TGTGCCAGCAGTTCAGGGCGGGAAAACATTCAGTACTTC
CASSSGRENIQYF
>TRBV10-3|TRBJ1-2|.|.
TGTGCCATCAACGACCGGGCGGGGAATGGCTACACCTTC
CAINDRAGNGYTF
>TRBV5-1|TRBJ1-1|.|.
TGCGCCAGCAGCCGGGACGGCCAAAACACTGAAGCTTTCTTT
CASSRDGQNTEAFF
>TRBV6-1|TRBJ1-4|.|.
TGTGCCAGCAGTGAGAATTCTAATGAAAAACTGTTTTTT
CASSENSNEKLFF
>TRBV10-1|TRBJ2-3|.|.
TGCGCCAGCCAGGGTGGAACAGATACGCAGTATTTT
CASQGGTDTQYF
>TRBV19|TRBJ2-5|.|TRBD2
TGTGCCAGTAGTACTGGGACTAGCGTCTACCAAGAGACCCAGTACTTC
CASSTGTSVYQETQYF